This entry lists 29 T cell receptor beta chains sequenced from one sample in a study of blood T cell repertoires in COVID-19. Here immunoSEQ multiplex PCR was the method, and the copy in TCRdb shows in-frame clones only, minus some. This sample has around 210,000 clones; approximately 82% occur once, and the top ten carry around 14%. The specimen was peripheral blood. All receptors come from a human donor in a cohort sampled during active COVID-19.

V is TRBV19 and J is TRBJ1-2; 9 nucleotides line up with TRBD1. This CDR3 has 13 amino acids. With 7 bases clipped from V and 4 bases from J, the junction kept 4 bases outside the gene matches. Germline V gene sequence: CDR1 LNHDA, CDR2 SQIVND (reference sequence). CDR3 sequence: CASNRGRLYGYTF. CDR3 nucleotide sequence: TGTGCCAGTAACAGGGGGCGACTCTATGGCTACACCTTC.

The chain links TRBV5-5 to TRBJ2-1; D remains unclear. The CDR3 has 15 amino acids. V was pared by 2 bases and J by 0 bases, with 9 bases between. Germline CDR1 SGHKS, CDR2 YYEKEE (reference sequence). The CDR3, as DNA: TGTGCCAGCAGCTTTGGCGGAAGCTCCTACAATGAGCAGTTCTTC. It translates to CASSFGGSSYNEQFF.

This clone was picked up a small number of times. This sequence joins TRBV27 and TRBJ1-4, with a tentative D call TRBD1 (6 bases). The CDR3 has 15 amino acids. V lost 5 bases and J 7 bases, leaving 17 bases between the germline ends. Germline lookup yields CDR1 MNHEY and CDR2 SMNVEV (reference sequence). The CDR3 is CASSPNQGKGEKLFF. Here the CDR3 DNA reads TGTGCCAGCAGTCCTAATCAGGGGAAAGGTGAAAAACTGTTTTTT. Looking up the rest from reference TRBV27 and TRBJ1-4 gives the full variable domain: EAQVTQNPRYLITVTGKKLTVTCSQNMNHEYMSWYRQDPGLGLRQIYYSMNVEVTDKGDVPEGYKVSRKEKRNFPLILESPSPNQTSLYFCASSPNQGKGEKLFFGSGTQLSVL.

The CDR3 is CASSETGKANYGYTF. Here the CDR3 DNA reads TGTGCCAGCAGCGAAACAGGGAAAGCTAACTATGGCTACACCTTC. The genes are TRBV5-4 and TRBJ1-2; perhaps TRBD1 as D (6 bases). This CDR3 comprises 15 residues. The germline V gene encodes CDR1 SGHNT and CDR2 YYREEE (reference sequence). The V gene lost 4 bases and the J gene lost 0 bases, with 13 bases spanning the gap.

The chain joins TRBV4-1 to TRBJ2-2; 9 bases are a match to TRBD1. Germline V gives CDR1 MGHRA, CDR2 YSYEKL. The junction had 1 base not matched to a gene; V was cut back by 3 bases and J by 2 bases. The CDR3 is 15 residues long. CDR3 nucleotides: TGCGCCAGCAGCCAGGGACAGGGAAACACCGGGGAGCTGTTTTTT. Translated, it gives CASSQGQGNTGELFF.

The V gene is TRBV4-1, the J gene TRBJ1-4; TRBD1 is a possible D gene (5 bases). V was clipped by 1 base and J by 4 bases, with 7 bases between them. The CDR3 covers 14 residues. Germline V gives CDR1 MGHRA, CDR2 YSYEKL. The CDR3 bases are TGCGCCAGCAGCCAAGGGCAGGGTAATGAAAAACTGTTTTTT. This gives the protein CASSQGQGNEKLFF.

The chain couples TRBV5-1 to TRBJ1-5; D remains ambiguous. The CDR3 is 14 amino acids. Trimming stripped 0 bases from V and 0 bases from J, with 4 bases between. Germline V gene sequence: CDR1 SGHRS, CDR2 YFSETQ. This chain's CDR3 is CASSLDYSNQPQHF. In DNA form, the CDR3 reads TGCGCCAGCAGCTTGGACTATAGCAATCAGCCCCAGCATTTT.

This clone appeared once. The CDR3 DNA is TGCGCCAGCAGTATTTCGGCGGGAGACGAGCAGTACTTC. This codes for CASSISAGDEQYF. The genes are TRBV5-1 and TRBJ2-7; 7 bases match TRBD2. V was clipped by 5 bases and J by 5 bases; unmatched bases: 7. This CDR3 spans 13 amino acids. The germline CDR1 and CDR2 sequences are SGHRS and YFSETQ. The full variable domain, rest sourced from reference TRBV5-1 and TRBJ2-7, is KAGVTQTPRYLIKTRGQQVTLSCSPISGHRSVSWYQQTPGQGLQFLFEYFSETQRNKGNFPGRFSGRQFSNSRSEMNVSTLELGDSALYLCASSISAGDEQYFGPGTRLTVT.

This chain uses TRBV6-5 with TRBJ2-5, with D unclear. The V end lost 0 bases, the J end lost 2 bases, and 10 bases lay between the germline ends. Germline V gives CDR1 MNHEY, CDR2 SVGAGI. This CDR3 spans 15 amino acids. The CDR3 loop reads CASSYSGQTQETQYF. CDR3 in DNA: TGTGCCAGCAGTTACTCTGGGCAAACACAAGAGACCCAGTACTTC.

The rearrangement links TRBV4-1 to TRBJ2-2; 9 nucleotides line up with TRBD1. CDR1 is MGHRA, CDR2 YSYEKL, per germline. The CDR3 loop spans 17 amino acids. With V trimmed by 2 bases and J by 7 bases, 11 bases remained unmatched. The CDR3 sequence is CASSQSQTGGDGGELFF. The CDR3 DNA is TGCGCCAGCAGCCAATCCCAGACAGGGGGGGACGGCGGGGAGCTGTTTTTT.

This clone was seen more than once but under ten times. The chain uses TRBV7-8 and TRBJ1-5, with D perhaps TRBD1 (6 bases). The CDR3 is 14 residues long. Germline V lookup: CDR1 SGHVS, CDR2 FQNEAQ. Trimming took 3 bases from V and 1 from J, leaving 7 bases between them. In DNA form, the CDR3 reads TGTGCCAGCAGCTTTCAGGGGAGCAATCAGCCCCAGCATTTT. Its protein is CASSFQGSNQPQHF.

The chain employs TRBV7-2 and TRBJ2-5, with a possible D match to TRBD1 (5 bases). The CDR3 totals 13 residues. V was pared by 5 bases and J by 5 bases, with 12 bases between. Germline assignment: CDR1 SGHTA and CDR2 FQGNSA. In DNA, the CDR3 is TGTGCCAGCAGCCTTGCAGGGATGGAGACCCAGTACTTC. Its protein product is CASSLAGMETQYF.

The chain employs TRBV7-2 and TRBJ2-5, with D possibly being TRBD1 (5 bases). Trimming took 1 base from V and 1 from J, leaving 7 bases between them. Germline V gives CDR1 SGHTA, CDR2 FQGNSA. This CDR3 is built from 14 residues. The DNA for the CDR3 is TGTGCCAGCAGCTTAGGAAGGGGCCAAGAGACCCAGTACTTC. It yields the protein CASSLGRGQETQYF.

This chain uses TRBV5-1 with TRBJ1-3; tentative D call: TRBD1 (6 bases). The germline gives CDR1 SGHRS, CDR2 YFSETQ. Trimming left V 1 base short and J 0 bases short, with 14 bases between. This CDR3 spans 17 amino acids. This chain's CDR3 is CASSLFLQGASGNTIYF. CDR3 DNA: TGCGCCAGCAGCTTGTTCTTACAGGGAGCCTCTGGAAACACCATATATTTT. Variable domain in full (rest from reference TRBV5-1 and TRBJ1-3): KAGVTQTPRYLIKTRGQQVTLSCSPISGHRSVSWYQQTPGQGLQFLFEYFSETQRNKGNFPGRFSGRQFSNSRSEMNVSTLELGDSALYLCASSLFLQGASGNTIYFGEGSWLTVV.

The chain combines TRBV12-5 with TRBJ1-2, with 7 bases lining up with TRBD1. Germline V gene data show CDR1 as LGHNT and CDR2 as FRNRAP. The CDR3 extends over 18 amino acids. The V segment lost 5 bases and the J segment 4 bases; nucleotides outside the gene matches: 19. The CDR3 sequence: CASGGKTGTLLTGYGYTF. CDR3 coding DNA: TGTGCTAGTGGTGGAAAGACAGGGACTCTACTAACGGGCTATGGCTACACCTTC.

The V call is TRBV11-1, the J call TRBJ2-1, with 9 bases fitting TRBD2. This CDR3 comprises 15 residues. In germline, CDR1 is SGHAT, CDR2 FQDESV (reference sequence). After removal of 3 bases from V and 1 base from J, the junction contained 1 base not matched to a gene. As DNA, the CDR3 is TGTGCCAGCAGCTTCAGCGGGAGGTCCTACAATGAGCAGTTCTTC. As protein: CASSFSGRSYNEQFF.

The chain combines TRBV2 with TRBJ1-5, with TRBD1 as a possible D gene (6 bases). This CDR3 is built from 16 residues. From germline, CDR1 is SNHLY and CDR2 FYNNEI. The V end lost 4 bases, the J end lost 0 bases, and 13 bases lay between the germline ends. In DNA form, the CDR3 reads TGTGCCAGCAGTGCAATTACAGGGAATAGCAATCAGCCCCAGCATTTT. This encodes CASSAITGNSNQPQHF.

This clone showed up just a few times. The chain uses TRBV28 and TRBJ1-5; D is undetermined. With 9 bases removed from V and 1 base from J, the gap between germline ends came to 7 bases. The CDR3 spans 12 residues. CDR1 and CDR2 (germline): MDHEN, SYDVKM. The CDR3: CASARSNQPQHF. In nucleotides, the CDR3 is TGTGCCAGTGCCCGGAGCAATCAGCCCCAGCATTTT.

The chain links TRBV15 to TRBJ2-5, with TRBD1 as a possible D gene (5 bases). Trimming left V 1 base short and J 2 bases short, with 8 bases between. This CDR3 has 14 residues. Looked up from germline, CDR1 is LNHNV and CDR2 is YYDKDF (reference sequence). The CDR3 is CATSRADSQETQYF. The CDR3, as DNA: TGTGCCACCAGCAGAGCCGACAGTCAAGAGACCCAGTACTTC.

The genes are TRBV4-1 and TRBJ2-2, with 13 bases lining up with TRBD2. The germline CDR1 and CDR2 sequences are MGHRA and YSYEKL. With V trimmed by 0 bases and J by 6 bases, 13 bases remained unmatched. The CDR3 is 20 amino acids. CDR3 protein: CASSQEQLTSGRKGAGELFF. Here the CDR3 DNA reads TGCGCCAGCAGCCAAGAGCAATTGACTAGCGGGAGGAAAGGGGCCGGGGAGCTGTTTTTT.

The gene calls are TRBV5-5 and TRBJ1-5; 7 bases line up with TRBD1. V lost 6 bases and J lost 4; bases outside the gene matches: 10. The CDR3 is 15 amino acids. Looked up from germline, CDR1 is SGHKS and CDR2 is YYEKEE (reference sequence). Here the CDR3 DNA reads TGTGCCAGCACCCTGGCTGGGACAGAAAATCAGCCCCAGCATTTT. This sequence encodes CASTLAGTENQPQHF.

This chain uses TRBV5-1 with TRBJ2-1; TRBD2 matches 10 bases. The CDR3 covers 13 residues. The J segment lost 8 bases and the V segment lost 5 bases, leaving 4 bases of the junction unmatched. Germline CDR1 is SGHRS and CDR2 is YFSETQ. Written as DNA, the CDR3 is TGCGCCAGCAGGGCTAGCGGGAGAGATGAGCAGTTCTTC. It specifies CASRASGRDEQFF.

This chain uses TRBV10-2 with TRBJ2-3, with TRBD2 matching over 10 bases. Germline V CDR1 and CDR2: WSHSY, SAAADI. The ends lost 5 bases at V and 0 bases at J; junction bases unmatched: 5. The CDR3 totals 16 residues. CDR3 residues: CASSSGRAGSTDTQYF. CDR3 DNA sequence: TGCGCCAGCAGTAGCGGGAGGGCCGGTAGCACAGATACGCAGTATTTT.

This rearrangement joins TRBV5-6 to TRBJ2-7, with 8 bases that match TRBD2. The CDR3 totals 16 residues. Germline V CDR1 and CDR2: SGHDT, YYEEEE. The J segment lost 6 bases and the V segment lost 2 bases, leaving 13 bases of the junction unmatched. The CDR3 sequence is CASSFRLGSGIPEQYF. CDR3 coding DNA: TGTGCCAGCAGCTTCAGGCTGGGTAGCGGGATCCCCGAGCAGTACTTC.

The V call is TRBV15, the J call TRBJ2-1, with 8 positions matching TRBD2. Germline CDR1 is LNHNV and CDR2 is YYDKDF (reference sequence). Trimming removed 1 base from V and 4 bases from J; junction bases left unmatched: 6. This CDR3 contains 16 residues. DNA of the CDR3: TGTGCCACCAGCAGAGGGGCGGGAGGCCAGTACAATGAGCAGTTCTTC. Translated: CATSRGAGGQYNEQFF.

The CDR3 region is CASSQDTHRVHYGYTF. The CDR3 DNA is TGTGCCAGCAGCCAAGATACTCACAGGGTTCACTATGGCTACACCTTC. This chain links TRBV3-1 (or the pseudogene TRBV3-2) with TRBJ1-2, with D tentatively TRBD1 (6 bases). Germline CDR1 reads LGHDT; CDR2 reads YNNKEL (reference sequence). The CDR3 is 16 amino acids. V lost 0 bases and J lost 3, with 14 bases in between.

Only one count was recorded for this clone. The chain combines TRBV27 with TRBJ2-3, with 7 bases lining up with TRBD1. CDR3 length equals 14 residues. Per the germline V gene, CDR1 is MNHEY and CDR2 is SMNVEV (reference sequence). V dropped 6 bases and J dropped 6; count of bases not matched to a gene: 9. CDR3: CASRQGRILDTQYF. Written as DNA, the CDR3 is TGTGCCAGCAGACAGGGGCGAATTTTGGATACGCAGTATTTT.

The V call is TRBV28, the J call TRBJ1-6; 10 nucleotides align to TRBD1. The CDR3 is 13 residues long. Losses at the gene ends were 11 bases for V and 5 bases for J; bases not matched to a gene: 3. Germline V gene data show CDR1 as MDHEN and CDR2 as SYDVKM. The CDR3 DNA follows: TGTGCCGGACAGGGGGTCCATAATTCACCCCTCCACTTT. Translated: CAGQGVHNSPLHF.

The DNA for the CDR3 is TGTGCCAGCAATGAGATCGGGATCTACGAGCAGTACTTC. Its protein is CASNEIGIYEQYF. J is TRBJ2-7 and V is TRBV28; TRBD2 might be the D (5 bases). CDR3 length: 13 residues. Trimming removed 7 bases from V and 3 bases from J, with 13 bases in between. Germline CDR1 and CDR2: MDHEN and SYDVKM.